This record covers a single T cell receptor (beta chain). Other nucleotide sequences from this sample produce the same CDR3. This entry belongs to a study of blood T cell repertoires in COVID-19. Study summary: COVID-19 samples from acute and convalescent phases originated in the United States, Italy and Spain.

Germline V lookup: CDR1 KGHDR, CDR2 SFDVKD. The V gene lost 6 bases and the J gene lost 0 bases, with 5 bases spanning the gap. CDR3 length: 12 amino acids. All enrollees were roughly 18 to 95 years old and from under 25 US areas. In assigning cohorts, the study relied on participant-reported clinical history. In Cohort 3, a recovered donor had either two negative PCRs, clearance, or symptom resolution. Using immunoSEQ multiplex PCR, the repertoire was profiled, and TCRdb retains in-frame clones only, with some absent. Among about 210,000 clones listed, approximately 78% were seen once. Sequencing was performed on PBMCs or T cells enriched from blood (not recorded which). The clonotype originates from a man aged 40-50 years who had recovered from COVID-19. This chain links TRBV24-1 with TRBJ2-7, with a tentative D call TRBD1 (5 bases). CDR3 DNA sequence: TGTGCCACCAGTCAGGGCTCCTACGAGCAGTACTTC. Its translation: CATSQGSYEQYF.